This TCR beta chain came from a study of blood T cell repertoires in COVID-19. In the study overall: Sample material is recorded as cDNA or gDNA derived from T cells, B-cell-depleted T cells, or PBMCs.

Researchers sorted participants into cohorts using their self-reported clinical history. The germline gives CDR1 MNHNS, CDR2 SASEGT. The V end was cut by 0 bases, the J end by 6 bases, with 14 bases between. This CDR3 region has 15 residues. Generated by immunoSEQ multiplex PCR, the TCRdb table keeps only in-frame clones and is missing some. This table has some 200,000 clones, over 75% appearing once. This TCR was recovered from a woman aged 18-35 years in a cohort exposed to, infected with or recovered from COVID-19 (not recorded which). This chain uses TRBV6-1 with TRBJ1-1, with a tentative D call TRBD1 (5 bases). The sequencing sample was made of PBMCs or T cells enriched from blood (not recorded which). CDR3 nucleotides: TGTGCCAGCAGTGAAGCGTACTCCAGGGTTGCTGAAGCTTTCTTT. Protein sequence: CASSEAYSRVAEAFF.